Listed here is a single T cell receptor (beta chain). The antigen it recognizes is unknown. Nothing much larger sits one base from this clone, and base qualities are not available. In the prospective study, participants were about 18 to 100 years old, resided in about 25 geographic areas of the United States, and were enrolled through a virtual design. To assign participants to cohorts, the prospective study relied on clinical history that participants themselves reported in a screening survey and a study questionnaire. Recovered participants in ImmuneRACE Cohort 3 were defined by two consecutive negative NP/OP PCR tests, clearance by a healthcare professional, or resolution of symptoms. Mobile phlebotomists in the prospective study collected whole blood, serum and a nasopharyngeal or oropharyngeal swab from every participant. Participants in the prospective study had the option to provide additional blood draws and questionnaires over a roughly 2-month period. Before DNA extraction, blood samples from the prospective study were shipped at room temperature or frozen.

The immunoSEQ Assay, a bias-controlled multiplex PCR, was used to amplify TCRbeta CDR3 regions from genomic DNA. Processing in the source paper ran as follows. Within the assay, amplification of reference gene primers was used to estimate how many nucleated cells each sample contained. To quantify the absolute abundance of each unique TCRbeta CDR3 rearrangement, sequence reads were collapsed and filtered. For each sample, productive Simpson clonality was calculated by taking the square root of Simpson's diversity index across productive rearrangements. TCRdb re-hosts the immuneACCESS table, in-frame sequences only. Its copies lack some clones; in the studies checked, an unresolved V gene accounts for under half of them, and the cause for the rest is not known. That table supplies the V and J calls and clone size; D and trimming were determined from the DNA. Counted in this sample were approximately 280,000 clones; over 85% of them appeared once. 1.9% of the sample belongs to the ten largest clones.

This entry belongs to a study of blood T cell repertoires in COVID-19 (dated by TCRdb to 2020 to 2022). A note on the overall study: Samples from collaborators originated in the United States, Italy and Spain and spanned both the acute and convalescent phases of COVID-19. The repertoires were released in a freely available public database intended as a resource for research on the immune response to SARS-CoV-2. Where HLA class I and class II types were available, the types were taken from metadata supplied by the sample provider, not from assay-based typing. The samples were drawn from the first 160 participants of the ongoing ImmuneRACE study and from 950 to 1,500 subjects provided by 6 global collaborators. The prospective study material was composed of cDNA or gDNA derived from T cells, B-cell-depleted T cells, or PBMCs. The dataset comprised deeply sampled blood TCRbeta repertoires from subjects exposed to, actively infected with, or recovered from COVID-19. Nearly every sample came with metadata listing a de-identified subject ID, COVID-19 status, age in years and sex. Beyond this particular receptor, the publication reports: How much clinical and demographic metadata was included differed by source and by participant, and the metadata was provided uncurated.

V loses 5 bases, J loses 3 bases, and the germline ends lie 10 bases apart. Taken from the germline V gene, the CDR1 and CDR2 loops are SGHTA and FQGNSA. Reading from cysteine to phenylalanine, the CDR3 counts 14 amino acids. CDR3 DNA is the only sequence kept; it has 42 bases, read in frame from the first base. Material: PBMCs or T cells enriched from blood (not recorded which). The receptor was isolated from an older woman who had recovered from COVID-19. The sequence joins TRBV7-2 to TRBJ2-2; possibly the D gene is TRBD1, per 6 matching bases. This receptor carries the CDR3 CASSPDRYTGELFF. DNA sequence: TGTGCCAGCAGCCCCGACAGGTACACCGGGGAGCTGTTTTTT.